This entry lists 25 T cell receptor beta chains sequenced from one sample in a study of cytomegalovirus exposure and HLA in healthy donors. PCR amplification relied on 60 Vbeta primers (plus 13 Jbeta primers). Clones were read by immunoSEQ multiplex PCR, and TCRdb kept only the in-frame ones, dropping some. This sample carries tens of thousands of clones, roughly 67% of them seen once, and the ten largest clones take roughly 18%. The specimen sequenced was PBMCs. The receptors come from a middle-aged man in good health and CMV-seropositive.

This chain connects TRBV5-1 to TRBJ2-1; TRBD2 matches at 8 bases. In germline, CDR1 is SGHRS, CDR2 YFSETQ. Germline trimming cut 7 bases from V and 0 bases from J; bases unmatched to any gene: 3. This CDR3 is 14 amino acids long. In nucleotides, the CDR3 is TGCGCCAGCGGAAGCGGGGGCTCCTACAATGAGCAGTTCTTC. Its translation: CASGSGGSYNEQFF. The whole variable domain, filled in from reference TRBV5-1 and TRBJ2-1, reads KAGVTQTPRYLIKTRGQQVTLSCSPISGHRSVSWYQQTPGQGLQFLFEYFSETQRNKGNFPGRFSGRQFSNSRSEMNVSTLELGDSALYLCASGSGGSYNEQFFGPGTRLTVL.

This chain uses TRBV2 with TRBJ1-6, with TRBD1 matching over 7 bases. This CDR3 has 15 amino acids. After removal of 6 bases from V and 6 bases from J, the junction contained 8 bases not matched to a gene. Germline CDR1 reads SNHLY; CDR2 reads FYNNEI. The CDR3 region is CASSLNRGPNSPLHF. As DNA, the CDR3 is TGTGCCAGCAGCCTCAACAGGGGACCTAATTCACCCCTCCACTTT.

The gene calls are TRBV5-6 and TRBJ2-5; tentatively, D is TRBD1 (5 bases). This CDR3 spans 14 amino acids. V lost 0 bases, J lost 6 bases, and 12 bases lay in between. Germline V gene data show CDR1 as SGHDT and CDR2 as YYEEEE. The DNA of the CDR3 is TGTGCCAGCAGCTTGGGCGCAGGGCGGAAGACCCAGTACTTC. Its protein is CASSLGAGRKTQYF.

The chain couples TRBV30 to TRBJ1-5, with a weak D call TRBD1 (5 bases). CDR3 size: 13 residues. The V end was cut by 8 bases, the J end by 5 bases, with 16 bases between. Germline V gene data show CDR1 as GTSNPN and CDR2 as SVGIG (reference sequence). CDR3 amino acids: CAVDAKGHQPQHF. CDR3 in DNA: TGTGCCGTGGACGCCAAGGGGCATCAGCCCCAGCATTTT.

The chain carries TRBV6-4 and TRBJ2-1; tentatively, D is TRBD2 (6 bases). This CDR3 contains 15 residues. The V and J ends lost 0 bases and 1 base respectively, with 7 bases between them. Germline V gene lookup returns CDR1 MRHNA and CDR2 SNTAGT. The CDR3 DNA reads TGTGCCAGCAGTGACTCGGCGGGGTCCTACAATGAGCAGTTCTTC. This codes for CASSDSAGSYNEQFF.

Details on this clone: Different DNA sequences within this sample yield the same CDR3. This chain uses TRBV7-8 with TRBJ1-1, with D unclear. This CDR3 region has 15 residues. V was trimmed by 1 base and J by 0 bases, leaving 9 bases between them. The germline CDR1 and CDR2 sequences are SGHVS and FQNEAQ. CDR3 protein: CASSLEGSMNTEAFF. DNA of the CDR3: TGTGCCAGCAGCTTAGAAGGGAGCATGAACACTGAAGCTTTCTTT. Full variable domain (outside the CDR3, taken from reference TRBV7-8 and TRBJ1-1): GAGVSQSPRYKVAKRGQDVALRCDPISGHVSLFWYQQALGQGPEFLTYFQNEAQLDKSGLPSDRFFAERPEGSVSTLKIQRTQQEDSAVYLCASSLEGSMNTEAFFGQGTRLTVV.

This chain links TRBV6-1 with TRBJ2-1, with a tentative D call TRBD2 (6 bases). This CDR3 comprises 14 residues. Germline CDR1 MNHNS, CDR2 SASEGT. Deletions cut 4 bases from V and 7 bases from J, with 14 bases between. CDR3 region: CASSGFLRENEQFF. DNA for the CDR3: TGTGCCAGCAGTGGGTTTCTACGGGAGAATGAGCAGTTCTTC.

The chain couples TRBV6-6 to TRBJ1-1; D gene uncertain. CDR3 length equals 14 residues. In germline, CDR1 is MNHNY, CDR2 SVGAGI (reference sequence). The ends were cut back, 2 bases at V and 1 base at J, with 8 bases in the middle. The CDR3 loop reads CASSYGRGNTEAFF. The CDR3 coding sequence is TGTGCCAGCAGTTACGGGCGGGGGAACACTGAAGCTTTCTTT.

This clone came up once. The chain is built from TRBV7-9 and TRBJ2-1, with 11 bases fitting TRBD2. The V gene end was trimmed by 7 bases and the J gene end by 7 bases; junction bases not matched to a gene: 6. This CDR3 has 14 residues. The germline V gene has CDR1 SEHNR and CDR2 FQNEAQ (reference sequence). CDR3 region: CASISGGGANEQFF. The CDR3 nucleotides read TGTGCCAGCATTAGCGGGGGGGGTGCGAATGAGCAGTTCTTC.

The V and J genes are TRBV7-2 and TRBJ2-5; D may be TRBD2 (6 bases). Trimming took off 5 bases at V and 7 bases at J, with 14 bases between the two ends. CDR1 is SGHTA, CDR2 FQGNSA, per germline. The CDR3 covers 13 residues. The CDR3 sequence is CASSPVAVGTQYF. The CDR3 coding sequence is TGTGCCAGCAGCCCCGTAGCGGTCGGGACCCAGTACTTC.

The CDR3 coding sequence is TGTGCCAGCAGCTTGGGAGAAAATAATGAGCAGTTCTTC. It translates to CASSLGENNEQFF. This chain joins TRBV7-2 and TRBJ2-1; D possibly corresponds to TRBD2 (5 bases). Germline lookup yields CDR1 SGHTA and CDR2 FQGNSA. This CDR3 spans 13 amino acids. Trimming took off 3 bases at V and 7 bases at J, with 10 bases between the two ends.

The gene calls are TRBV30 and TRBJ1-3; D may be TRBD1 (5 bases). The CDR3 contains 16 residues. Trimming took 3 bases from V and 0 from J, leaving 15 bases between them. Germline CDR1 GTSNPN, CDR2 SVGIG (reference sequence). CDR3 nucleotides: TGTGCCTGGAGGACGCCTACCGGGGGCTCTGGAAACACCATATATTTT. As protein: CAWRTPTGGSGNTIYF.

This rearrangement joins TRBV7-9 to TRBJ1-1, with TRBD1 matching over 7 bases. The CDR3 contains 14 residues. Per germline, CDR1 SEHNR and CDR2 FQNEAQ (reference sequence). V dropped 8 bases and J dropped 4; count of bases not matched to a gene: 10. CDR3 residues: CASSPTGYLTEAFF. The CDR3 coding sequence is TGTGCCAGCTCCCCGACAGGGTATCTCACTGAAGCTTTCTTT.

The V and J genes are TRBV18 and TRBJ2-7; D is unclear. Trimming took off 2 bases at V and 6 bases at J, with 8 bases between the two ends. Germline CDR1 KGHSH, CDR2 LQKENI. CDR3 length: 12 amino acids. The CDR3 DNA follows: TGTGCCAGCTCACCAGCCGGGTCCGAGCAGTACTTC. Its translation is CASSPAGSEQYF.

This clone was detected only once. This rearrangement joins TRBV7-9 to TRBJ2-5; D is perhaps TRBD1 (5 bases). The CDR3 is 14 amino acids. V was pared by 8 bases and J by 3 bases, with 16 bases between. Germline V gene sequence: CDR1 SEHNR, CDR2 FQNEAQ (reference sequence). The CDR3 coding sequence is TGTGCCAGCCTCTACTCAGGGTTGAAAGAGACCCAGTACTTC. Translating gives CASLYSGLKETQYF.

Only one count was recorded for this clone. This rearrangement joins TRBV7-2 to TRBJ1-2; TRBD1 aligns across 7 bases. This CDR3 spans 14 amino acids. After removal of 7 bases from V and 4 bases from J, the junction contained 9 bases not matched to a gene. The germline gives CDR1 SGHTA, CDR2 FQGNSA. The CDR3 sequence: CASTPQGTSYGYTF. The CDR3 bases are TGTGCCAGCACCCCACAGGGGACTAGCTATGGCTACACCTTC.

The rearrangement uses TRBV7-2 and TRBJ2-2; 7 nucleotides line up with TRBD1. Trimming cost V 5 bases and J 2 bases; bases outside gene matches: 5. Per the germline V gene, CDR1 is SGHTA and CDR2 is FQGNSA. CDR3 length equals 15 residues. The CDR3 DNA reads as TGTGCCAGCAGCCGGACAGGAGCTAACACCGGGGAGCTGTTTTTT. This codes for CASSRTGANTGELFF.

V is TRBV30 and J is TRBJ1-5; 7 positions agree with TRBD1. Germline V CDR1 and CDR2: GTSNPN, SVGIG (reference sequence). V gave up 2 bases and J gave up 4 bases; unmatched junction bases: 5. The CDR3 has 14 residues. For the CDR3, the DNA is TGTGCCTGGAGTAACCCAGGGGGGAATCAGCCCCAGCATTTT. It is translated as CAWSNPGGNQPQHF.

CDR3 in DNA: TGTGCCAGCAGCTTCCGGGACAGGGGTAGTGAAGCTTTCTTT. Encoded protein: CASSFRDRGSEAFF. The V and J genes are TRBV7-2 and TRBJ1-1; 10 bases are a match to TRBD1. CDR3 length: 14 residues. Losses at the gene ends were 3 bases for V and 7 bases for J; bases not matched to a gene: 5. Per the germline V gene, CDR1 is SGHTA and CDR2 is FQGNSA.

V gene TRBV7-8 combines with J gene TRBJ2-1; TRBD1 aligns across 9 bases. Unmatched junction bases numbered 8, after V lost 5 bases and J lost 9 bases. Germline V CDR1 and CDR2: SGHVS, FQNEAQ. The CDR3 length is 14 residues. The CDR3 here is CASSLNRGHSEQFF. The CDR3 nucleotides read TGTGCCAGCAGCCTTAACAGGGGGCACAGTGAGCAGTTCTTC. The whole variable domain, filled in from reference TRBV7-8 and TRBJ2-1, reads GAGVSQSPRYKVAKRGQDVALRCDPISGHVSLFWYQQALGQGPEFLTYFQNEAQLDKSGLPSDRFFAERPEGSVSTLKIQRTQQEDSAVYLCASSLNRGHSEQFFGPGTRLTVL.

This clone was detected a few times. This sequence joins TRBV6-1 and TRBJ2-5; D might be TRBD2 (6 bases). In germline, CDR1 is MNHNS, CDR2 SASEGT. The CDR3 is made up of 15 amino acids. V lost 7 bases and J 4 bases, leaving 19 bases between the germline ends. CDR3 in amino acids: CASTQGGEGRETQYF. The CDR3, as DNA: TGTGCCAGCACCCAAGGAGGGGAAGGGCGAGAGACCCAGTACTTC.

V and J are TRBV6-1 and TRBJ2-3, with 7 nucleotides matching TRBD1. The germline gives CDR1 MNHNS, CDR2 SASEGT. The CDR3 contains 15 residues. Trimming cost V 5 bases and J 3 bases; bases outside gene matches: 8. Written as DNA, the CDR3 is TGTGCCAGCAGTTCTGGAAGGGGGCGGACAGATACGCAGTATTTT. It specifies CASSSGRGRTDTQYF.

This chain joins TRBV6-5 and TRBJ1-2; maybe TRBD1 (6 bases). The ends were cut back, 0 bases at V and 2 bases at J, with 7 bases in the middle. CDR3 length equals 14 residues. CDR1 is MNHEY and CDR2 is SVGAGI in the germline V gene. CDR3 DNA: TGTGCCAGCAGTTACTCCGGGACAAACTATGGCTACACCTTC. Encoded protein: CASSYSGTNYGYTF.

The rearrangement joins TRBV28 to TRBJ1-2, with a weak D call TRBD1 (6 bases). Trimming took off 7 bases at V and 7 bases at J, with 22 bases between the two ends. This CDR3 is built from 15 residues. Germline V lookup: CDR1 MDHEN, CDR2 SYDVKM. CDR3 in DNA: TGTGCCAGCACCGAGGGGGGGACAAATATTGGTGGCTACACCTTC. It codes for CASTEGGTNIGGYTF.

This rearrangement joins TRBV4-1 to TRBJ2-4; tentatively, D is TRBD1 (6 bases). CDR3 length: 15 residues. V dropped 2 bases and J dropped 4 bases, with 12 bases sitting between them. Germline loops: CDR1 MGHRA, CDR2 YSYEKL. DNA of the CDR3: TGCGCCAGCAGCCAATCCTCGGGACAAAAAAACATTCAGTACTTC. Amino acids: CASSQSSGQKNIQYF.